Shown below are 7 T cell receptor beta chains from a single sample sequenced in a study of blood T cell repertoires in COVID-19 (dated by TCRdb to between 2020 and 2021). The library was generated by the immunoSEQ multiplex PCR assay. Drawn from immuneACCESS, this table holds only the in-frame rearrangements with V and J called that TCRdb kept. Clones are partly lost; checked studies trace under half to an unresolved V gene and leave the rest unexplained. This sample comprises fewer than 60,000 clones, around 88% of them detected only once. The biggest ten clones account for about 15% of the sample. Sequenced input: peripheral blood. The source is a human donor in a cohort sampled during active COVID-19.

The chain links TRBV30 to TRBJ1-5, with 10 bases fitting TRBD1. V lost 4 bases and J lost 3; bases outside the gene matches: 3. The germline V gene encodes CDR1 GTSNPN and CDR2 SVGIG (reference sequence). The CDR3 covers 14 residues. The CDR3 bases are TGTGCCTGGATCGGGACAGGGGACAATCAGCCCCAGCATTTT. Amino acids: CAWIGTGDNQPQHF.

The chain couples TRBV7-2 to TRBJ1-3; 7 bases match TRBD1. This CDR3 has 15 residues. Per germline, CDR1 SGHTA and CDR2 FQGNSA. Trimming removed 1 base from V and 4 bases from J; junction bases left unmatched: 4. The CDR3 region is CASSLETGIGNTIYF. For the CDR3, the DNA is TGTGCCAGCAGCTTAGAGACAGGGATCGGAAACACCATATATTTT.

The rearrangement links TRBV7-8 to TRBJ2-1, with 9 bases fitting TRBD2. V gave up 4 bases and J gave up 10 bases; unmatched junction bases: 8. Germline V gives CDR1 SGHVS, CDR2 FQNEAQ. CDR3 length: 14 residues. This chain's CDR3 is CASSYGTSYYEQFF. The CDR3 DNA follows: TGTGCCAGCAGCTACGGGACTAGCTATTACGAGCAGTTCTTC.

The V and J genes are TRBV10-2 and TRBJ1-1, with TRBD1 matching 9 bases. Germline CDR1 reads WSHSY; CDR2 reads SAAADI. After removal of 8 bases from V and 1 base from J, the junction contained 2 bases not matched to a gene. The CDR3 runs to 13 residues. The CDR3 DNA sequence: TGCGCCAGCGGACAGGGGAGGAACACTGAAGCTTTCTTT. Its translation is CASGQGRNTEAFF.

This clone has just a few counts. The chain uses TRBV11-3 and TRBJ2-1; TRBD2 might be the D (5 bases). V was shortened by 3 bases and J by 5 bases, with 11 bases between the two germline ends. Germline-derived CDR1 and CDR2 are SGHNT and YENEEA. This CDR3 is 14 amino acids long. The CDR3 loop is CASSFGLFDNEQFF. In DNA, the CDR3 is TGTGCCAGCAGCTTCGGACTCTTTGACAATGAGCAGTTCTTC.

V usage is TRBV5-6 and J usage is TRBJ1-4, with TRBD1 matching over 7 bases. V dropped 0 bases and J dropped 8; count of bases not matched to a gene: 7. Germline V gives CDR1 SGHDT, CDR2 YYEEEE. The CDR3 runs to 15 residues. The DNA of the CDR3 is TGTGCCAGCAGCTTGGGACAGGGAAAAGGGGAAAAACTGTTTTTT. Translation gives CASSLGQGKGEKLFF.

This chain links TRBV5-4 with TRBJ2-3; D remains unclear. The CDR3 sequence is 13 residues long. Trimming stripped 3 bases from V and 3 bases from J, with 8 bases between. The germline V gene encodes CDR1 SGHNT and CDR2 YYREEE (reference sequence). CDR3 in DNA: TGTGCCAGCAGCTACAGTGGGACAGATACGCAGTATTTT. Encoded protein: CASSYSGTDTQYF.